What follows are 19 T cell receptor beta chains derived from one specimen sequenced in a study of early T cells in non-severe SARS-CoV-2 infection. In TCRdb, the 5' RACE reads were re-called with MiXCR into one record per CDR3 protein. Altogether tens of thousands of distinct CDR3 sequences are present, 10% to 15% being singletons, with the ten largest covering approximately 1.1%. Material: whole blood. The receptors originated from an adult who was a healthcare worker with PCR-confirmed SARS-CoV-2 infection or an uninfected control (not recorded which).

This clonotype was seen a handful of times. V gene TRBV28 combines with J gene TRBJ2-7; 7 nucleotides align to TRBD1. The CDR3 covers 13 residues. J lost 5 bases, V lost 4 bases, and 5 bases had no gene match. Germline V lookup: CDR1 MDHEN, CDR2 SYDVKM. CDR3 in DNA: TGTGCCAGCAGTTCCCCGGGACAGCACGAGCAGTACTTC. As protein: CASSSPGQHEQYF.

At least ten counts were recorded for this clonotype. The V call is TRBV6-6, the J call TRBJ1-4; the D is unclear. There are 12 residues in the CDR3. Per the germline V gene, CDR1 is MNHNY and CDR2 is SVGAGI (reference sequence). V was clipped by 6 bases and J by 1 base, with 3 bases between them. The CDR3 bases are TGTGCCAGCAGAGAAACTAATGAAAAACTGTTTTTT. Protein product: CASRETNEKLFF.

This clonotype was detected ten times or more. In nucleotides, the CDR3 is TGTGCCAGCAGTCTACAGGGATCCGGGGAGCTGTTTTTT. Its protein is CASSLQGSGELFF. J is TRBJ2-2 and V is TRBV28; D may be TRBD1 (6 bases). V lost 5 bases and J 6 bases, leaving 10 bases between the germline ends. In germline, CDR1 is MDHEN, CDR2 SYDVKM. The CDR3 extends over 13 amino acids. The complete variable domain, with remaining parts taken from reference TRBV28 and TRBJ2-2, reads DVKVTQSSRYLVKRTGEKVFLECVQDMDHENMFWYRQDPGLGLRLIYFSYDVKMKEKGDIPEGYSVSREKKERFSLILESASTNQTSMYLCASSLQGSGELFFGEGSRLTVL.

This clonotype was seen repeatedly, ten times or more. This chain links TRBV28 with TRBJ2-5; 7 bases agree with TRBD2. CDR3 length: 14 residues. Per the germline V gene, CDR1 is MDHEN and CDR2 is SYDVKM. The V gene end was trimmed by 5 bases and the J gene end by 1 base; junction bases not matched to a gene: 4. The CDR3 reads CASSMSGIQETQYF. The DNA of the CDR3 is TGTGCCAGCAGTATGAGCGGGATCCAAGAGACCCAGTACTTC. Supplemented by reference TRBV28 and TRBJ2-5, the full variable domain reads DVKVTQSSRYLVKRTGEKVFLECVQDMDHENMFWYRQDPGLGLRLIYFSYDVKMKEKGDIPEGYSVSREKKERFSLILESASTNQTSMYLCASSMSGIQETQYFGPGTRLLVL.

The chain joins TRBV24-1 to TRBJ2-3, with 7 bases aligning to TRBD2. Losses at the gene ends were 2 bases for V and 4 bases for J; bases not matched to a gene: 5. There are 15 residues in the CDR3. Germline assignment: CDR1 KGHDR and CDR2 SFDVKD. This CDR3 is CATSDYGEGADTQYF. CDR3 DNA: TGTGCCACCAGTGATTACGGGGAGGGTGCAGATACGCAGTATTTT.

The rearrangement joins TRBV12-3 or TRBV12-4 to TRBJ2-1, with 7 bases fitting TRBD2. With 5 bases clipped from V and 5 bases from J, the junction kept 9 bases outside the gene matches. The CDR3 runs 15 residues. CDR3 loop: CASSLRGRADNEQFF. For the CDR3, the DNA is TGTGCCAGCAGTCTGCGGGGGAGAGCGGACAATGAGCAGTTCTTC.

Here the CDR3 DNA reads TGCAGCCCTTTGATCCTTCAGACCCAGTACTTC. Translating gives CSPLILQTQYF. The chain recombines TRBV29-1 with TRBJ2-5, with D unclear. Germline V CDR1 and CDR2: SQVTM, ANQGSEA. CDR3 length equals 11 residues. Trimming removed 8 bases from V and 6 bases from J, with 13 bases in between.

At least ten counts were recorded for this clonotype. The chain carries TRBV6-6 and TRBJ2-1; perhaps TRBD2 as D (5 bases). Trimming shortened V by 0 bases and J by 6 bases, and 24 bases separated the two germline ends. Germline assignment: CDR1 MNHNY and CDR2 SVGAGI (reference sequence). The CDR3 is 19 residues long. Here the CDR3 DNA reads TGTGCCAGCAGTTACTCCGACCGTGGTTCGTCGGCGGGTTTCAATGAGCAGTTCTTC. As protein: CASSYSDRGSSAGFNEQFF.

This clonotype was seen more than once but under ten times. This chain's CDR3 is CASSLEAGSTYEQYF. CDR3 nucleotides: TGCGCCAGCAGCTTGGAAGCGGGGTCAACCTACGAGCAGTACTTC. This chain joins TRBV5-1 and TRBJ2-7, with 7 positions matching TRBD2. The CDR3 runs to 15 residues. Germline loops: CDR1 SGHRS, CDR2 YFSETQ. V was clipped by 0 bases and J by 2 bases; unmatched bases: 5.

The J gene is TRBJ2-3, the V gene TRBV4-3; D could derive from TRBD1 or TRBD2 (5 bases each). Trimming left V 2 bases short and J 2 bases short, with 17 bases between. CDR3 size: 17 residues. Germline values: CDR1 LGHNA, CDR2 YSLEER. The CDR3 DNA reads as TGCGCCAGCAGCCAATCCCCGGGACCCAGATACACAGATACGCAGTATTTT. Encoded protein: CASSQSPGPRYTDTQYF.

The chain combines TRBV5-1 with TRBJ2-1; tentatively, D is TRBD1 (5 bases). Germline V lookup: CDR1 SGHRS, CDR2 YFSETQ. The CDR3 is made up of 15 amino acids. V lost 4 bases and J lost 7, with 18 bases in between. The CDR3, as DNA: TGCGCCAGCAGCCTAGGCCAGGGCCTAGGGAATGAGCAGTTCTTC. Protein: CASSLGQGLGNEQFF.

The chain employs TRBV6-2 or TRBV6-3 and TRBJ1-1, with 7 bases matching TRBD1. CDR1 and CDR2 from the germline V gene are MNHEY and SVGEGT. With 0 bases clipped from V and 8 bases from J, the junction kept 3 bases outside the gene matches. CDR3 length equals 13 residues. CDR3 protein: CASSYSDREEAFF. DNA of the CDR3: TGTGCCAGCAGTTACTCTGACAGGGAAGAAGCTTTCTTT.

The V gene is TRBV3-1, the J gene TRBJ2-5; 9 bases fit TRBD2. Per germline, CDR1 LGHDT and CDR2 YNNKEL (reference sequence). The CDR3 is 14 amino acids. Trimming cost V 5 bases and J 5 bases; bases outside gene matches: 6. CDR3 bases: TGTGCCAGCAGCTTTAGCGGGAGTACGGAGACCCAGTACTTC. It is translated as CASSFSGSTETQYF.

At least ten counts were recorded for this clonotype. The V call is TRBV10-1, the J call TRBJ2-1; perhaps TRBD2 as D (5 bases). V lost 3 bases, J lost 7 bases, and 10 bases lay in between. The CDR3 is made up of 13 amino acids. Germline values: CDR1 WNHNN, CDR2 SYGVQD (reference sequence). CDR3 nucleotides: TGCGCCAGCAGTGACCCTAGCAGAAATGAGCAGTTCTTC. Protein product: CASSDPSRNEQFF.

This clonotype was observed many times. This chain uses TRBV12-3 or TRBV12-4 with TRBJ2-7; TRBD2 might be the D (5 bases). The V gene lost 1 base and the J gene lost 1 base, with 17 bases spanning the gap. The CDR3 length is 17 residues. The CDR3, as DNA: TGTGCCAGCAGTTTAGTCCAACAGACGGCGGGTTCCTACGAGCAGTACTTC. This encodes CASSLVQQTAGSYEQYF.

This chain connects TRBV7-9 to TRBJ2-3; D is possibly TRBD1 (5 bases). Germline CDR1 reads SEHNR; CDR2 reads FQNEAQ (reference sequence). The V and J ends lost 4 bases and 0 bases respectively, with 14 bases between them. The CDR3 has 16 residues. The CDR3 sequence: CASSSQGALSTDTQYF. The CDR3 region has the DNA TGTGCCAGCAGCTCGCAAGGGGCACTCAGCACAGATACGCAGTATTTT.

This clonotype was observed a few times. This rearrangement joins TRBV27 to TRBJ2-3, with 9 bases matching TRBD2. Germline CDR1 is MNHEY and CDR2 is SMNVEV (reference sequence). This CDR3 spans 16 amino acids. Trimming took 5 bases from V and 4 from J; bases not matched to a gene: 10. CDR3 sequence reads: CASSPPAGGTPDTQYF. The CDR3 bases are TGTGCCAGCAGTCCCCCGGCGGGAGGGACCCCAGATACGCAGTATTTT.

This clonotype has just a few counts. This chain connects TRBV28 to TRBJ2-7; 7 bases align to TRBD2. Trimming cost V 3 bases and J 0 bases; bases outside gene matches: 11. The CDR3 has 17 amino acids. Germline assignment: CDR1 MDHEN and CDR2 SYDVKM. CDR3: CASSLRSSGGVSYEQYF. In nucleotides, the CDR3 is TGTGCCAGCAGTTTGCGATCCAGTGGGGGGGTCTCCTACGAGCAGTACTTC.

The gene calls are TRBV12-5 and TRBJ2-7; D perhaps matches TRBD2 (6 bases). CDR1 is LGHNT and CDR2 is FRNRAP in the germline V gene. The V and J ends lost 5 bases and 7 bases respectively, with 9 bases between them. The CDR3 consists of 11 residues. The CDR3 DNA follows: TGTGCTAGTGGTCCCGGGACTGAGCAGTACTTC. It yields the protein CASGPGTEQYF.